This T cell receptor (beta chain) was captured by sequencing in a study of control samples from healthy donors and cancer patients. TCRdb keeps only in-frame clones here, not all; method: immunoSEQ multiplex PCR. The table shows about 49,000 clones, with approximately 86% occurring only once. Material for sequencing was PBMCs. The receptor comes from a woman between 45 and 60 years old with lung cancer.

CDR3 bases: TGCGCCAGCAGTGAGTCCAAGGTTTCACCCCTCCACTTT. This gives the protein CASSESKVSPLHF. V gene TRBV10-2 combines with J gene TRBJ1-6, with D hard to call. The CDR3 has 13 amino acids. V lost 0 bases, J lost 9 bases, and 6 bases lay in between. CDR1 is WSHSY and CDR2 is SAAADI in the germline V gene.